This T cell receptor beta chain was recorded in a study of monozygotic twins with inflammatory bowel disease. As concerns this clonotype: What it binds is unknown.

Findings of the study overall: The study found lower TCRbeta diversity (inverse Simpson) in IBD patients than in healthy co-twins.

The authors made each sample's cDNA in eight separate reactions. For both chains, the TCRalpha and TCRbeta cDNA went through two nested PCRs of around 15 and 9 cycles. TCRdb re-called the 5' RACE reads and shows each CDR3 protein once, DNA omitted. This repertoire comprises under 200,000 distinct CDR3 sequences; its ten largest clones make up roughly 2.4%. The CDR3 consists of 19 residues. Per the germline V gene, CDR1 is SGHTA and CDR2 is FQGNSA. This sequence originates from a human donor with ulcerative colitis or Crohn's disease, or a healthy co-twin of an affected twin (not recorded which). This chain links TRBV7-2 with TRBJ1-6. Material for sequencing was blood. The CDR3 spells CASSLAGGVGSRGNSPLHF.